What follows are 14 T cell receptor beta chains derived from one specimen sequenced in a study of blood T cell repertoires in COVID-19 (dated by TCRdb to 2018 to 2021). Library creation used the immunoSEQ multiplex PCR assay. The table comes from immuneACCESS by way of TCRdb, which keeps in-frame sequences with V and J called. Part of the clones is missing from these tables; in studies checked, under half for an unresolved V gene and the rest for unknown reasons. Here the sample has 160,000 or so clones; roughly four fifths occur a single time. The ten largest clones capture roughly 10% of the sample. Sequenced material: peripheral blood. The receptors originated from a human donor in a cohort sampled during active COVID-19.

The gene calls are TRBV7-2 and TRBJ1-6; D is undetermined. This CDR3 region has 14 residues. Germline CDR1 reads SGHTA; CDR2 reads FQGNSA. Trimming took off 2 bases at V and 7 bases at J, with 9 bases between the two ends. The CDR3 here is CASSLHRVNSPLHF. In DNA, the CDR3 is TGTGCCAGCAGCTTACACAGAGTAAATTCACCCCTCCACTTT.

The chain couples TRBV11-1 to TRBJ2-1; D unresolved. Per germline, CDR1 SGHAT and CDR2 FQDESV (reference sequence). Trimming cost V 2 bases and J 4 bases, with 6 bases left between them. The CDR3 totals 13 residues. For the CDR3, the DNA is TGTGCCAGCAGCTTATCCGGGTACAATGAGCAGTTCTTC. Translated, it gives CASSLSGYNEQFF.

The gene calls are TRBV25-1 and TRBJ2-7, with 9 positions matching TRBD2. Per germline, CDR1 MGHDK and CDR2 SYGVNS. The V gene end was trimmed by 3 bases and the J gene end by 4 bases; junction bases not matched to a gene: 16. The length of the CDR3 is 18 residues. The CDR3 bases are TGTGCCAGCAGTGACCAAACCGAGACTAGCGGCCAACTATACGAGCAGTACTTC. Translation gives CASSDQTETSGQLYEQYF.

The chain uses TRBV4-2 and TRBJ2-1, with TRBD2 as a possible D gene (7 bases). CDR3 length equals 16 residues. The germline V gene encodes CDR1 LGHNA and CDR2 YNFKEQ. V lost 1 base to trimming and J lost 6 bases, with 16 bases between them. For the CDR3, the DNA is TGTGCCAGCAGCCAAGGTTCGGGGGGCCCCGTCAATGAGCAGTTCTTC. This sequence encodes CASSQGSGGPVNEQFF.

The chain combines TRBV6-4 with TRBJ2-1, with 12 bases that match TRBD2. CDR1 is MRHNA, CDR2 SNTAGT, per germline. Trimming removed 4 bases from V and 15 bases from J; junction bases left unmatched: 4. The length of the CDR3 is 12 residues. The chain's CDR3 is CASSATSGRTFF. In DNA, the CDR3 is TGTGCCAGCAGTGCAACTAGCGGGAGGACGTTCTTC.

The chain carries TRBV14 and TRBJ2-1; 12 nucleotides agree with TRBD2. Trimming at V came to 0 bases and at J to 3 bases, leaving 3 bases not matched to a gene. Germline V gene data show CDR1 as SGHDN and CDR2 as FVKESK. The CDR3 has 17 amino acids. This CDR3 is CASSQDRLAGDYNEQFF. CDR3 sequence (DNA): TGTGCCAGCAGCCAAGATCGACTAGCGGGAGACTACAATGAGCAGTTCTTC.

J is TRBJ2-1 and V is TRBV4-3; 8 positions agree with TRBD2. The CDR3 sequence is 20 residues long. Germline CDR1 LGHNA, CDR2 YSLEER. The trim removed 1 base at V and 0 bases at J, leaving 14 bases unmatched. The CDR3 sequence: CASSQGVGDSGTSSYNEQFF. As DNA, the CDR3 is TGCGCCAGCAGCCAAGGAGTGGGGGATAGCGGGACAAGCTCCTACAATGAGCAGTTCTTC.

This chain uses TRBV5-6 with TRBJ1-6; 7 bases match TRBD1. The CDR3 loop spans 14 amino acids. After removal of 2 bases from V and 5 bases from J, the junction contained 1 base not matched to a gene. Germline assignment: CDR1 SGHDT and CDR2 YYEEEE. The CDR3: CASSFGTDNSPLHF. CDR3 coding DNA: TGTGCCAGCAGCTTTGGGACAGATAATTCACCCCTCCACTTT.

The V gene is TRBV11-2, the J gene TRBJ2-7; D gene ambiguous. In germline, CDR1 is SGHAT, CDR2 FQNNGV. There are 13 residues in the CDR3. V was cut by 1 base and J by 0 bases, with 4 bases left in between. The CDR3, as DNA: TGTGCCAGCAGCTTAGGCGGCTCCTACGAGCAGTACTTC. Encoded protein: CASSLGGSYEQYF.

This clone was seen only once. The rearrangement uses TRBV19 and TRBJ1-5, with D maybe TRBD1 (5 bases). Germline lookup yields CDR1 LNHDA and CDR2 SQIVND (reference sequence). The CDR3 loop spans 14 amino acids. V was trimmed by 6 bases and J by 1 base, leaving 10 bases between them. The CDR3 sequence is CASRPDISNQPQHF. The CDR3 DNA is TGTGCCAGTAGACCGGACATAAGCAATCAGCCCCAGCATTTT.

The chain carries TRBV7-8 and TRBJ2-3; 9 bases match TRBD1. Germline V gene data show CDR1 as SGHVS and CDR2 as FQNEAQ. The CDR3 is made up of 15 amino acids. With V trimmed by 1 base and J by 4 bases, 3 bases remained unmatched. The CDR3 DNA reads TGTGCCAGCAGCTTAGGTACAGGGGGCTCAGATACGCAGTATTTT. Encoded protein: CASSLGTGGSDTQYF.

The chain is built from TRBV11-2 and TRBJ2-2; TRBD2 might be the D (5 bases). V lost 3 bases, J lost 2 bases, and 7 bases lay in between. This CDR3 has 14 residues. Germline CDR1 reads SGHAT; CDR2 reads FQNNGV. CDR3 in amino acids: CASSFGDNTGELFF. CDR3 nucleotides: TGTGCCAGCAGCTTCGGGGATAACACCGGGGAGCTGTTTTTT. The full variable domain, with the rest looked up from reference TRBV11-2 and TRBJ2-2, is EAGVAQSPRYKIIEKRQSVAFWCNPISGHATLYWYQQILGQGPKLLIQFQNNGVVDDSQLPKDRFSAERLKGVDSTLKIQPAKLEDSAVYLCASSFGDNTGELFFGEGSRLTVL.

This clone was recorded only once. The chain recombines TRBV6-5 with TRBJ2-5, with unresolved D. V lost 5 bases, J lost 5 bases, and 9 bases lay in between. This CDR3 has 12 residues. Germline CDR1 MNHEY, CDR2 SVGAGI. The CDR3 here is CASSTNLETQYF. The DNA for the CDR3 is TGTGCCAGCAGTACTAACCTTGAGACCCAGTACTTC.

This clone was detected only once. The chain combines TRBV3-1 (or the pseudogene TRBV3-2) with TRBJ1-2; no reliable D call. V was cut by 1 base and J by 6 bases, with 18 bases left in between. Germline V gene data show CDR1 as LGHDT and CDR2 as YNNKEL (reference sequence). The CDR3 loop spans 16 amino acids. CDR3 protein: CASSQGVGGSWDGYTF. The CDR3 bases are TGTGCCAGCAGCCAAGGGGTGGGAGGGTCCTGGGATGGCTACACCTTC.